This TCR beta chain is drawn from a study of blood T cell repertoires in COVID-19. Study information: Samples representing acute and convalescent COVID-19 were sourced from the United States, Italy and Spain. Nucleic acid was either cDNA or gDNA, and it came from T cells, B-cell-depleted T cells, or PBMCs.

V was pared by 5 bases and J by 4 bases, with 13 bases between. Germline CDR1 reads SGHDT; CDR2 reads YYEEEE. The CDR3 length is 14 residues. This clone was seen more than once but under ten times. In the source study's methods: Amplification with reference gene primers provided the estimates of nucleated cell counts. TCRdb's table, derived via immunoSEQ multiplex PCR, lists solely in-frame clones and lacks some. That table is the source of V, J and clone size, and D and trimming were worked out from the DNA. The repertoire has under 300,000 clones, around 85% of them found once; the top ten carry approximately 4%.

The clonotype comes from a woman aged 40 to 49 with active or convalescent COVID-19. The chain carries TRBV5-6 and TRBJ2-1; tentative D call: TRBD1 (6 bases). The sequencing input was peripheral blood. The CDR3, as DNA: TGTGCCAGCAGGGTGACAGGTGTTTACAATGAGCAGTTCTTC. This gives the protein CASRVTGVYNEQFF.